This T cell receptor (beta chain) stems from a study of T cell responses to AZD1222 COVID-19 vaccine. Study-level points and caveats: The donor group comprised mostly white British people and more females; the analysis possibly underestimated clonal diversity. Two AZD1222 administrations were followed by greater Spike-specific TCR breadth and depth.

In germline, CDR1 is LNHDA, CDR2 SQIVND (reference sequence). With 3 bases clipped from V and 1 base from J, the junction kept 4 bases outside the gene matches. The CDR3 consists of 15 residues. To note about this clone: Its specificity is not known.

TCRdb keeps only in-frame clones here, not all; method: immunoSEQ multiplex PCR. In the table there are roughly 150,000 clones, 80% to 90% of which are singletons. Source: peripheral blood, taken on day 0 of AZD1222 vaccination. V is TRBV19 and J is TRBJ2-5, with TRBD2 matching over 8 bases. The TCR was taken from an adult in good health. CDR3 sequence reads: CASSILAGSQETQYF. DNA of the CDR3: TGTGCCAGTAGTATTCTAGCGGGCTCCCAAGAGACCCAGTACTTC. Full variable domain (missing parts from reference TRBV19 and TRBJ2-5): DGGITQSPKYLFRKEGQNVTLSCEQNLNHDAMYWYRQDPGQGLRLIYYSQIVNDFQKGDIAEGYSVSREKKESFPLTVTSAQKNPTAFYLCASSILAGSQETQYFGPGTRLLVL.